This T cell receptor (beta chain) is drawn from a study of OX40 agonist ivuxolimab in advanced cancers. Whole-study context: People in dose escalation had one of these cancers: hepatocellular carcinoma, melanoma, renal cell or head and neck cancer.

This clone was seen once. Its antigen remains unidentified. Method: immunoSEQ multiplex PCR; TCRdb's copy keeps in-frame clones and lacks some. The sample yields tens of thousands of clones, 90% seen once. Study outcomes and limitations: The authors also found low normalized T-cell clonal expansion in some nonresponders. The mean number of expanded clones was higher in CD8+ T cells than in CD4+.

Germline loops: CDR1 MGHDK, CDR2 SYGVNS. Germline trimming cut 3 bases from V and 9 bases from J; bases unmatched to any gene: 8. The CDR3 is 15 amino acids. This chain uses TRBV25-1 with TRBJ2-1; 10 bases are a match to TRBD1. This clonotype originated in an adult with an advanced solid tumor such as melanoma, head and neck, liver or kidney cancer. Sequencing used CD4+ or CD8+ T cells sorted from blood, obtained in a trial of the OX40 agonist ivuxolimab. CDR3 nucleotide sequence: TGTGCCAGCAGTGACCGGGACAGGGGTTTCGTTGAGCAGTTCTTC. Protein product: CASSDRDRGFVEQFF.